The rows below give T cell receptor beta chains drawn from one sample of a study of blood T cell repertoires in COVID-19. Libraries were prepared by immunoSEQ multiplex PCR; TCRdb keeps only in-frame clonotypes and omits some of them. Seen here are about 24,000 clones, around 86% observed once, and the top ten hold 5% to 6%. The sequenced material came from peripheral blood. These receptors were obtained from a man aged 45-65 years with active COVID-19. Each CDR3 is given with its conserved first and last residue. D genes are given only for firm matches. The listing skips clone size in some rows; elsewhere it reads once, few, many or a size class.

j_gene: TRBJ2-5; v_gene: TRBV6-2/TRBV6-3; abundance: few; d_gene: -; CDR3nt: TGTGCCAGCAGTTACTCGAGCGTCCACTATCAAGAGACCCAGTACTTC; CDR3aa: CASSYSSVHYQETQYF
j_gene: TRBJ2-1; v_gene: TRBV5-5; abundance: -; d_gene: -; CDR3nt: TGTGCCAGCAGCCGGGATGACAGGCCATACAATGAGCAGTTCTTC; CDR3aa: CASSRDDRPYNEQFF
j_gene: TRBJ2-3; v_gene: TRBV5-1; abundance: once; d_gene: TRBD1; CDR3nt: TGCGCCAGCGACAGACAGGGGGGTTTCCCGGCAGATACGCAGTATTTT; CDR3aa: CASDRQGGFPADTQYF
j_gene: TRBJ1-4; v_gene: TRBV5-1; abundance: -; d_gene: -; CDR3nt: TGCGCCAGCAGCCCGGCCCCGCGGCAGAGTGAAAAACTGTTTTTT; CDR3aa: CASSPAPRQSEKLFF
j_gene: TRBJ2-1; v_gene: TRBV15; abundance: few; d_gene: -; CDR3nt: TGTGCCACCAGCAGAGTAGGAGCGGCCCTATACAATGAGCAGTTCTTC; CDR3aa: CATSRVGAALYNEQFF
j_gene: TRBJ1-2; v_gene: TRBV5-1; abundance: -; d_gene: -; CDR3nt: TGCGCCAGCAGCTTGCTGGAGAACTATGGCTACACCTTC; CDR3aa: CASSLLENYGYTF
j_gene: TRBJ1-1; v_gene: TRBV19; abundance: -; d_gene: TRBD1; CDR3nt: TGTGCCAGTAATGGACAGGGGAACACTGAAGCTTTCTTT; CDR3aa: CASNGQGNTEAFF
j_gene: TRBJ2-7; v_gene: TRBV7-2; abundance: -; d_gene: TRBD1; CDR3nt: TGTGCCAGCAGCTTAGGAACCGGGACAGGGGTCTACGAGCAGTACTTC; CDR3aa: CASSLGTGTGVYEQYF
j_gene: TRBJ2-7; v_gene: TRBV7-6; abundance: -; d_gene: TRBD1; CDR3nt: TGTGCCAGCAGCTTAGTAACAGGGGGTAACACCTACGAGCAGTACTTC; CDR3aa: CASSLVTGGNTYEQYF
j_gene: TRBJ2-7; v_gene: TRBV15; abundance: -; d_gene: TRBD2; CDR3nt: TGTGCCACCAGGAGCGGGGGGGCGGGCTACGAGCAGTACTTC; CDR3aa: CATRSGGAGYEQYF
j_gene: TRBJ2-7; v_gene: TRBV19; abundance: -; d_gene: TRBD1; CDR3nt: TGTGCCGGACGAACAGACAGGGGTCAGACACAGTACGAGCAGTACTTC; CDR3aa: CAGRTDRGQTQYEQYF
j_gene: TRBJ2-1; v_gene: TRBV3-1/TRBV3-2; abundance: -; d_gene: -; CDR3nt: TGTGCCAGCAGCCACTTCACTCTTATGACAGGGAGGAGCTCCTACAATGAGCAGTTCTTC; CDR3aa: CASSHFTLMTGRSSYNEQFF
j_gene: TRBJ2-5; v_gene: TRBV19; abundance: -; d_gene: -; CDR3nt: TGTGCCAGTAGTAGACGACAAGGACTGGCTCGAGAGACCCAGTACTTC; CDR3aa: CASSRRQGLARETQYF
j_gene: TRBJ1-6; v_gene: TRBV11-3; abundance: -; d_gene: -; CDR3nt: TGTGCCAGCAGCTTAGTAGGACAGAGAAATTCACCCCTCCACTTT; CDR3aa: CASSLVGQRNSPLHF
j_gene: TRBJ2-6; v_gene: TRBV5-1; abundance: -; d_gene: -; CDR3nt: TGCGCCAGCAAGGAGTTTTCTGGGGCCAACGTCCTGACTTTC; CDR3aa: CASKEFSGANVLTF
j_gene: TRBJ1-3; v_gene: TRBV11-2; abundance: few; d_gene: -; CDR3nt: TGTGCCAGCAGCCTTCTTCGAGGGTCTGGAAACACCATATATTTT; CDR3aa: CASSLLRGSGNTIYF
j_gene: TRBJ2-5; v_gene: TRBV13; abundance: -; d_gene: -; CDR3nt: TGTGCCAGCAGCTCCGACAGCCAAGAGACCCAGTACTTC; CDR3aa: CASSSDSQETQYF
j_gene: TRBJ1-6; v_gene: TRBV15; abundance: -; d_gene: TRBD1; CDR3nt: TGTGCCACCAGCAGCCAGGGACAGGGAAATTCACCCCTCCACTTT; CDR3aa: CATSSQGQGNSPLHF
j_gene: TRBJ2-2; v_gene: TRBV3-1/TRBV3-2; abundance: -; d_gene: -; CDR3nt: TGTGCCAGCAGCCAAGAGGGAGGAATCGGGAGTACCGGGGAGCTGTTTTTT; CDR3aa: CASSQEGGIGSTGELFF
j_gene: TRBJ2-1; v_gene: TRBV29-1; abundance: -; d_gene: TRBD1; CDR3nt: TGCAGCGGGGGACAGGGACCAAACAATGAGCAGTTCTTC; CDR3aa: CSGGQGPNNEQFF
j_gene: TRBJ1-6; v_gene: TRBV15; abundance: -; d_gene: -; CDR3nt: TGTGCCACCAGGAATGGGGACATTCTTAATTCACCCCTCCACTTT; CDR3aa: CATRNGDILNSPLHF
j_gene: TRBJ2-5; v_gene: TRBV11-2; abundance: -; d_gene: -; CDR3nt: TGTGCCAGCAGCTTCTCAGAGACCCAGTACTTC; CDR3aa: CASSFSETQYF
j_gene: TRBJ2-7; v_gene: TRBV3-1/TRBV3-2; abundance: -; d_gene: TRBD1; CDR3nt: TGTGCCAGCAGCCAATTGGGTAGGGGGCGTGAGCAGTACTTC; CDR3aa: CASSQLGRGREQYF
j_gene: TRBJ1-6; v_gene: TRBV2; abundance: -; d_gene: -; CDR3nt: TGTGCCAGCAGTCCAGGGATTAATTCACCCCTCCACTTT; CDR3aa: CASSPGINSPLHF
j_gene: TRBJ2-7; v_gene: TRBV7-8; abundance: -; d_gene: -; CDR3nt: TGTGCCAGCAGCTTAACAGTTAGCTCCTACGAGCAGTACTTC; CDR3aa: CASSLTVSSYEQYF
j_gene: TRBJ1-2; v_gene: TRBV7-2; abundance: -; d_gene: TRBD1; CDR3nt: TGTGCCAGCAGCCTAGGACAGGCGGCTGGCTACACCTTC; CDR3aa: CASSLGQAAGYTF
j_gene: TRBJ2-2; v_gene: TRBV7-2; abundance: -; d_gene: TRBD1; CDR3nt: TGTGCCAGGAGTACAGGGGCACCTCCGAACACCGGGGAGCTGTTTTTT; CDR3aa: CARSTGAPPNTGELFF